This T cell receptor beta chain derives from a study of shared clonotypes between healthy human individuals. This clone was counted a single time. Trimming cost V 4 bases and J 5 bases, with 9 bases left between them. This CDR3 comprises 12 residues. Germline V gene sequence: CDR1 SGDLS, CDR2 YYNGEE. Sorted-subset replicate PCRs used around 200 ng DNA, approximately 27,000 T cell genomes. Repertoires were generated with immunoSEQ multiplex PCR, while TCRdb's copy carries only in-frame clones and drops some. Of over 1.5 million clones in the sample, 95% to 99% are singletons; the top ten hold roughly 0.42%.

The source material was naive CD4+ T cells sorted from blood. Subset: CD45RA+ positively selected. The receptor's source is a man in his thirties or forties in good health. The J gene is TRBJ2-5, the V gene TRBV9; D call uncertain. CDR3 nucleotides: TGTGCCAGCAGCCCAACCGGGGAGACCCAGTACTTC. Amino acid sequence: CASSPTGETQYF.